This TCR beta chain was identified during a study of T cells after yellow fever vaccination. TCRdb recomputed calls from the 5' RACE reads with MiXCR, one row per CDR3 protein. The table lists around 340,000 distinct CDR3 sequences, approximately 12% of them singletons. V shed 4 bases and J 9 bases; nucleotides not matched to a gene: 12. Germline CDR1 reads SQVTM; CDR2 reads ANQGSEA. The CDR3 totals 15 residues. The chain recombines TRBV29-1 with TRBJ2-5; 12 positions agree with TRBD1. This TCR derives from a man between 18 and 35 years old who received the YFV17D yellow fever vaccine. The sample in question was CD4+ T cells sorted from PBMCs, obtained 15 days after the yellow fever booster vaccination. As DNA, the CDR3 is TGCAGCGTTGGGGGGACAGGGGGCCCCTCTAGGGCCCAGTACTTC. Translating gives CSVGGTGGPSRAQYF.